The present T cell receptor (beta chain) was sequenced within a study of tumour-infiltrating T cells in Burkitt lymphoma. This CDR3 region has 13 residues. CDR1 SNHLY and CDR2 FYNNEI come from the germline V gene. Trimming removed 10 bases at V and 2 bases at J, with 15 bases between. In its sample, this clone ranks as large. Method: immunoSEQ multiplex PCR; TCRdb's copy keeps in-frame clones and lacks some. The table records roughly 1,700 clones, 68% of them present only once. The sequencing sample was made of tumor tissue. V usage is TRBV2 and J usage is TRBJ2-7; a possible D gene is TRBD2 (6 bases). The origin of this receptor is a human donor with diffuse large B-cell lymphoma. DNA of the CDR3: TGTGCCACTGCTGGGACTGCGCCCTACGAGCAGTACTTC. Amino acids: CATAGTAPYEQYF.